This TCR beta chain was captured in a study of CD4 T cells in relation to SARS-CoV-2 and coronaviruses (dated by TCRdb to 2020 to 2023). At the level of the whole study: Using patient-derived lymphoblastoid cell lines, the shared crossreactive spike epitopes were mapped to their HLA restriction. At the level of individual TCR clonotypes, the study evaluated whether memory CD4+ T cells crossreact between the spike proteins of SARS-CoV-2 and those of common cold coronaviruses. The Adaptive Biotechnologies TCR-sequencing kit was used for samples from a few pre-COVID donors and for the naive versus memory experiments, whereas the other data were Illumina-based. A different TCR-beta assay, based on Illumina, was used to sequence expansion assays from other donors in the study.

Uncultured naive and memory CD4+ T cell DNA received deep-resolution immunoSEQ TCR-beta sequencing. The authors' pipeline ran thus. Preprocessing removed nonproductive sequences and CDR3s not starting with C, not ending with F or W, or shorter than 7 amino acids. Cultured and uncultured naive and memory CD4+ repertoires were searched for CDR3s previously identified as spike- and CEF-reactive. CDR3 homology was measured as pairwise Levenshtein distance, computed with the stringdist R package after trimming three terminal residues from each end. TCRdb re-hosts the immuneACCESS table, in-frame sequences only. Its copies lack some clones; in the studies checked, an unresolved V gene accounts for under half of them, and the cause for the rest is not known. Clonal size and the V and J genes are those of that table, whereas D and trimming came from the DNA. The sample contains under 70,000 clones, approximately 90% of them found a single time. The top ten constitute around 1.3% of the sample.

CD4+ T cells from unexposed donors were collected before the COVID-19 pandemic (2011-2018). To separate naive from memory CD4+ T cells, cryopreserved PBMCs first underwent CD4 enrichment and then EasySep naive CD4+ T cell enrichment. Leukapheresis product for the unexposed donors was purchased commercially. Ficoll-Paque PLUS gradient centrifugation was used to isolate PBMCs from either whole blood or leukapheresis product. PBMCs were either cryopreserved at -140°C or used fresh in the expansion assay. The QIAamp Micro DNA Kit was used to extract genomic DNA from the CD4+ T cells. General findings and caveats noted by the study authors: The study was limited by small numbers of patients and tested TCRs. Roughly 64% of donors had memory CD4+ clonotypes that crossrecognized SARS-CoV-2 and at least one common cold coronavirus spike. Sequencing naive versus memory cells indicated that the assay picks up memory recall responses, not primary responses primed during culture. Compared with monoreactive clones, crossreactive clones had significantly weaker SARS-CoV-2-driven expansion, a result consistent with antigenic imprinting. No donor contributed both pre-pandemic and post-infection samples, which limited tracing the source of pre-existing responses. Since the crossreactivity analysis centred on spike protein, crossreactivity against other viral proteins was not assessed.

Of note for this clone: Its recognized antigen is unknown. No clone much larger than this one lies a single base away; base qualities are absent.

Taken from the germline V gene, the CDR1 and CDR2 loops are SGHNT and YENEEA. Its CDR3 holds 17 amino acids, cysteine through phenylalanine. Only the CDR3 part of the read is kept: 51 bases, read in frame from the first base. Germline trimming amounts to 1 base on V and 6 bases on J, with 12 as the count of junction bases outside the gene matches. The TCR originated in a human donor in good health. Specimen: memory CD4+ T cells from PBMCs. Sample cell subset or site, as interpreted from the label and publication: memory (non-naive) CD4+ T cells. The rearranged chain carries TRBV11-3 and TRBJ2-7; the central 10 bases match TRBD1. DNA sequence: TGTGCCAGCAGCTTAGGGGGGACAGGGGCTTCAGCTGGCGAGCAGTACTTC. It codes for CASSLGGTGASAGEQYF.